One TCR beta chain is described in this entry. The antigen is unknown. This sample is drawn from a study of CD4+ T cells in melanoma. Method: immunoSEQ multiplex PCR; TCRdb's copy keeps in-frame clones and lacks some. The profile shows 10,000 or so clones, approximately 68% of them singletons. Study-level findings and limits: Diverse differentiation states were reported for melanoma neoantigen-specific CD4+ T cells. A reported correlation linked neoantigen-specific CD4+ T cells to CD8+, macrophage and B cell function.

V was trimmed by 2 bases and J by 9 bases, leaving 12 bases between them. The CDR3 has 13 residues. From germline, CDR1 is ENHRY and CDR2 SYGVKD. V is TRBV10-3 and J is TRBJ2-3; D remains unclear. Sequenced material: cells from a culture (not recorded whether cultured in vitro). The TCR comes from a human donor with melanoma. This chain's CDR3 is CAISEPRNTTQYF. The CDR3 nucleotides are TGTGCCATCAGTGAGCCAAGGAATACAACGCAGTATTTT.